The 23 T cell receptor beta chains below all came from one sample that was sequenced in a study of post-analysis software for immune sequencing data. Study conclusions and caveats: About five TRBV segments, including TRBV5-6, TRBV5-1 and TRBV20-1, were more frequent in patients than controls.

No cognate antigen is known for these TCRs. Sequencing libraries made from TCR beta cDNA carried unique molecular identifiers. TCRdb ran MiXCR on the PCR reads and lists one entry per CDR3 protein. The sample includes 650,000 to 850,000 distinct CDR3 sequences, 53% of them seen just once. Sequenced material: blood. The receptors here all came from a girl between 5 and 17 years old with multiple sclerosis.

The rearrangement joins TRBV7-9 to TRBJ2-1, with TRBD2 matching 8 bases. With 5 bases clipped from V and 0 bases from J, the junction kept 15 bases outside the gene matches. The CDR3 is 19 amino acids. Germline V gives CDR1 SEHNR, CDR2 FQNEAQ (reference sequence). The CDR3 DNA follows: TGTGCCAGCAGCAAGTGGATAGCGGGAACAGGGAGCTCCTACAATGAGCAGTTCTTC. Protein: CASSKWIAGTGSSYNEQFF.

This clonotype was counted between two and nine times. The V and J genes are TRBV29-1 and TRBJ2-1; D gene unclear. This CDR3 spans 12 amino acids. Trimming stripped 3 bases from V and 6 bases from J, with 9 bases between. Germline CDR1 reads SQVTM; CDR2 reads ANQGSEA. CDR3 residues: CSVDYSPNEQFF. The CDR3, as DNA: TGCAGCGTTGATTACAGCCCCAATGAGCAGTTCTTC.

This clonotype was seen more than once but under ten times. CDR3 in amino acids: CAWSLAGRNTDTQYF. The CDR3 region has the DNA TGTGCCTGGAGCTTAGCGGGTCGAAACACAGATACGCAGTATTTT. V usage is TRBV30 and J usage is TRBJ2-3, with 7 bases lining up with TRBD2. V gave up 3 bases and J gave up 2 bases; unmatched junction bases: 8. CDR1 is GTSNPN, CDR2 SVGIG, per germline (reference sequence). CDR3 length equals 15 residues.

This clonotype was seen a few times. This CDR3 is CAAGGSYNEQFF. The DNA of the CDR3 is TGTGCCGCAGGGGGGTCCTACAATGAGCAGTTCTTC. The gene calls are TRBV12-3 or TRBV12-4 and TRBJ2-1; TRBD1 might be the D (7 bases). V lost 11 bases and J 1 base, leaving 9 bases between the germline ends. CDR3 length: 12 residues.

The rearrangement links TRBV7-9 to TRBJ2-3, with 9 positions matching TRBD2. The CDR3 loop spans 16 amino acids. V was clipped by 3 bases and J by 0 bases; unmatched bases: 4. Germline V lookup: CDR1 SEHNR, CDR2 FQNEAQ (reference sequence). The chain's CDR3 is CASSFQTSGSTDTQYF. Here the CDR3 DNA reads TGTGCCAGCAGCTTCCAAACTAGCGGGAGCACAGATACGCAGTATTTT.

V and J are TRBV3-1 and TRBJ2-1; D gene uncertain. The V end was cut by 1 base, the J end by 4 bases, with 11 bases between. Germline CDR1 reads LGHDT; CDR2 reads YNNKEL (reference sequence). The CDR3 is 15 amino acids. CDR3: CASSQALPAYNEQFF. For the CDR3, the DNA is TGTGCCAGCAGCCAAGCCCTCCCGGCTTACAATGAGCAGTTCTTC.

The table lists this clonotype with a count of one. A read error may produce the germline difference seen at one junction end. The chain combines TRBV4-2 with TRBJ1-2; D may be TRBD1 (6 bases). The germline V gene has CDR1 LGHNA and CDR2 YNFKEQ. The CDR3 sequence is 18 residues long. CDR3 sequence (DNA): TGTGCCAGCAGTCAAGCGGCGGGTGCGACAGGCGAATCCTATGGCTACACCTTC. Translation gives CASSQAAGATGESYGYTF.

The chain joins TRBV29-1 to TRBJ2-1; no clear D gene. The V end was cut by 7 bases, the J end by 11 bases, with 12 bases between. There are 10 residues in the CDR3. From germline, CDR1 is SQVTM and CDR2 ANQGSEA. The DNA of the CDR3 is TGCAGCGCCAAAGAGGAGCAGCAGTTCTTC. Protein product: CSAKEEQQFF.

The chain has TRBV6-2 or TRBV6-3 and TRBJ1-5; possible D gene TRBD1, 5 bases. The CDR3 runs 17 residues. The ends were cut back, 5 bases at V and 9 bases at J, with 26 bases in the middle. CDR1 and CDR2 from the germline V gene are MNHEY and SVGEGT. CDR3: CASSRDTSDSWPWPQHF. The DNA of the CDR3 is TGTGCCAGCAGTCGAGACACCTCAGACAGCTGGCCATGGCCCCAGCATTTT.

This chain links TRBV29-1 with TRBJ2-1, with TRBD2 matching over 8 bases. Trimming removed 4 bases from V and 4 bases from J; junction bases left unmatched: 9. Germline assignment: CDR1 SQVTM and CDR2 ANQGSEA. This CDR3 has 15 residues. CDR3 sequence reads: CSVVTPGLVYNEQFF. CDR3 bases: TGCAGCGTTGTTACGCCGGGACTAGTATACAATGAGCAGTTCTTC.

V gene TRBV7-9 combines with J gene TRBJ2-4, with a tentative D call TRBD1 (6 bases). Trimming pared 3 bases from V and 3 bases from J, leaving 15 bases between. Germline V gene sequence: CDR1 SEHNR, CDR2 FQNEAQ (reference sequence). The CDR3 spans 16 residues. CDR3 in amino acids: CASSFFPGVNKNIQYF. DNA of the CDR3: TGTGCCAGCAGCTTCTTCCCAGGGGTAAACAAAAACATTCAGTACTTC. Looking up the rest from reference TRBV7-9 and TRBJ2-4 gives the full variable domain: DTGVSQNPRHKITKRGQNVTFRCDPISEHNRLYWYRQTLGQGPEFLTYFQNEAQLEKSRLLSDRFSAERPKGSFSTLEIQRTEQGDSAMYLCASSFFPGVNKNIQYFGAGTRLSVL.

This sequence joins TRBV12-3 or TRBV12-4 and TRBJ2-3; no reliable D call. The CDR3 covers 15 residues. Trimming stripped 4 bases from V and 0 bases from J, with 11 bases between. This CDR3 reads CASSSSGASTDTQYF. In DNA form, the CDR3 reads TGTGCCAGCAGTTCTTCAGGCGCTAGCACAGATACGCAGTATTTT.

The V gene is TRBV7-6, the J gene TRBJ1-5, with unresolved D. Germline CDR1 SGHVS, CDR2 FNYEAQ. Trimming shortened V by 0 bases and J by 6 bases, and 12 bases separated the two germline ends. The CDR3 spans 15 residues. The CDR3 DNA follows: TGTGCCAGCAGCTTAGCGTCGGGGATCGGTCAGCCCCAGCATTTT. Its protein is CASSLASGIGQPQHF.

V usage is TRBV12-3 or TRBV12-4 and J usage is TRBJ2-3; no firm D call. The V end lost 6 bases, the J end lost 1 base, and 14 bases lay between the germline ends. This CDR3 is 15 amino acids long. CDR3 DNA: TGTGCCAGCAGACTCGAAACAGTGGGCACAGATACGCAGTATTTT. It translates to CASRLETVGTDTQYF.

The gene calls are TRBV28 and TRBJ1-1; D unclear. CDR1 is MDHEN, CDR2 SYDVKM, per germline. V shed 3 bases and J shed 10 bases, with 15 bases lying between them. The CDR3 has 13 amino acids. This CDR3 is CASSLENSIGAFF. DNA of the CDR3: TGTGCCAGCAGTTTGGAAAACAGCATCGGAGCTTTCTTT.

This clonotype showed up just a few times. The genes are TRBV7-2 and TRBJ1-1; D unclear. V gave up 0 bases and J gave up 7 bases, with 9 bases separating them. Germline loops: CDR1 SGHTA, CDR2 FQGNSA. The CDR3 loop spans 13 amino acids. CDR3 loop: CASSLARDIEAFF. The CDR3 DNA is TGTGCCAGCAGCTTAGCCCGAGACATTGAAGCTTTCTTT.

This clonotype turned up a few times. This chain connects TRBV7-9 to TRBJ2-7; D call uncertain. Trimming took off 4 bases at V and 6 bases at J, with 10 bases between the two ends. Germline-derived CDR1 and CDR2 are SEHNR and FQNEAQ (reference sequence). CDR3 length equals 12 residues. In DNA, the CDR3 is TGTGCCAGCAGCTACTTATTCGGCGAGCAGTACTTC. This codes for CASSYLFGEQYF.

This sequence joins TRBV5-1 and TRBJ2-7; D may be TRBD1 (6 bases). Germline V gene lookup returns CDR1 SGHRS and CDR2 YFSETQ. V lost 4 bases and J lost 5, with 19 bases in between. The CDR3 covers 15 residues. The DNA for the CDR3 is TGCGCCAGCAGCCAGACCGGACAGCCCTACCACGAGCAGTACTTC. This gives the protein CASSQTGQPYHEQYF.

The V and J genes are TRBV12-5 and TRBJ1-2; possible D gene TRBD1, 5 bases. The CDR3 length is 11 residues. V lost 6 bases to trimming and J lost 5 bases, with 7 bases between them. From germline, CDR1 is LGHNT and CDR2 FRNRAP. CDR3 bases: TGTGCTAGTGGGGGGGAGTATGGCTACACCTTC. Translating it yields CASGGEYGYTF.

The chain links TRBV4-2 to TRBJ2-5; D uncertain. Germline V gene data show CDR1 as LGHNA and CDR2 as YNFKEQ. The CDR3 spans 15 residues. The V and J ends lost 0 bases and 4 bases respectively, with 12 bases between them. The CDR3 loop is CASSQDPGLGETQYF. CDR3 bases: TGTGCCAGCAGCCAAGATCCGGGCCTTGGAGAGACCCAGTACTTC.

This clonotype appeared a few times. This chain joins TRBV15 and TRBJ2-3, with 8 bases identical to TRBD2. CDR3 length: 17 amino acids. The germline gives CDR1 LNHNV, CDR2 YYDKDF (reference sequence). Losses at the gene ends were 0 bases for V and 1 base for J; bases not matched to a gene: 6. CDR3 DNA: TGTGCCACCAGCAGAGATCTTACGGGAGGGGGCACAGATACGCAGTATTTT. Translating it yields CATSRDLTGGGTDTQYF.

The CDR3 loop reads CATSRESPRGRPTDTQYF. The CDR3 DNA follows: TGTGCCACCAGCAGAGAGTCCCCGAGGGGTCGACCCACAGATACGCAGTATTTT. The gene calls are TRBV15 and TRBJ2-3; either TRBD1 or TRBD2 may supply D (5 bases each). The CDR3 contains 18 residues. V was shortened by 0 bases and J by 2 bases, with 18 bases between the two germline ends. CDR1 and CDR2 (germline): LNHNV, YYDKDF (reference sequence).

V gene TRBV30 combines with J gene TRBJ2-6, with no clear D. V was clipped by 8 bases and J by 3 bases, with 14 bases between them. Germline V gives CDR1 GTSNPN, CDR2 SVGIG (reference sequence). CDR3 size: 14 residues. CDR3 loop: CARQAGVGANVLTF. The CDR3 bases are TGTGCCAGACAAGCAGGAGTTGGGGCCAACGTCCTGACTTTC.